This T cell receptor beta chain was captured by sequencing in a study of T cells expressing NK-cell markers. Study outcomes and limitations: Dominance of the CD3+CD56-NKG2C+ fraction by these clonotypes also held in a handful of donors.

With UMIs, 5'RACE template switching was used to make TCR beta cDNA. TCRdb re-called the 5' RACE reads; every CDR3 protein appears as one record, without DNA. The table gives roughly 300,000 distinct CDR3 sequences; the top ten clones make up 3.5% to 5% of it. With respect to this clonotype: The antigen is undetermined.

Sequenced sample: blood T cells: a sorted CD56 or NKG2C T cell subset, CD4+ or CD8+ T cells, or bulk PBMC T cells (not recorded which). This clonotype was obtained from a woman between 18 and 70 years old in good health.

CDR3 region: CARNEQGAGEKLFF. This chain uses TRBV30 with TRBJ1-4; the D call from TCRdb, TRBD1, cannot be confirmed without DNA. The CDR3 extends over 14 amino acids. Germline CDR1 and CDR2: GTSNPN and SVGIG (reference sequence).